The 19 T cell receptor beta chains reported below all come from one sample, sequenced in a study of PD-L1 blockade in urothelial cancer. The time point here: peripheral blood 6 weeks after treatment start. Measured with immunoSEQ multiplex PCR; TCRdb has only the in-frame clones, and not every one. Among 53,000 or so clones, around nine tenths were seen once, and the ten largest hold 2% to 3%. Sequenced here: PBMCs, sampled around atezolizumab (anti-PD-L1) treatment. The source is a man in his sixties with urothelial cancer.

The CDR3 is CSGGRGAYEQYF. Written as DNA, the CDR3 is TGCAGTGGCGGGAGGGGTGCCTACGAGCAGTACTTC. The gene calls are TRBV29-1 and TRBJ2-7; 9 bases map to TRBD2. The CDR3 has 12 amino acids. The germline gives CDR1 SQVTM, CDR2 ANQGSEA.

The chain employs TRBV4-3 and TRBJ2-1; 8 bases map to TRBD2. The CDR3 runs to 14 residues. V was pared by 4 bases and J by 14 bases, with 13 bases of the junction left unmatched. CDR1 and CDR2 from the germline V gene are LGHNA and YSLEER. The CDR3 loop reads CASSPGLASYKKFF. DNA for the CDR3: TGCGCCAGCAGCCCCGGACTAGCTTCATACAAAAAGTTCTTC.

The CDR3 here is CASSLTLDEQFF. The CDR3 nucleotides read TGTGCCAGCAGTCTTACATTGGATGAGCAGTTCTTC. The rearrangement joins TRBV27 to TRBJ2-1, with D unclear. Trimming left V 5 bases short and J 8 bases short, with 10 bases between. Germline values: CDR1 MNHEY, CDR2 SMNVEV (reference sequence). This CDR3 contains 12 residues.

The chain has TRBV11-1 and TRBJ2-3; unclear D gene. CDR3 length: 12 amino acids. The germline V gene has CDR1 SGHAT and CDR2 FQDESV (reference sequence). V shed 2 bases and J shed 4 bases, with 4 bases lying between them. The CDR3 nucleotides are TGTGCCAGCAGCTTATCGGCAGATACGCAGTATTTT. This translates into CASSLSADTQYF. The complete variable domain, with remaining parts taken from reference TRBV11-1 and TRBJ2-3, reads EAEVAQSPRYKITEKSQAVAFWCDPISGHATLYWYRQILGQGPELLVQFQDESVVDDSQLPKDRFSAERLKGVDSTLKIQPAELGDSAMYLCASSLSADTQYFGPGTRLTVL.

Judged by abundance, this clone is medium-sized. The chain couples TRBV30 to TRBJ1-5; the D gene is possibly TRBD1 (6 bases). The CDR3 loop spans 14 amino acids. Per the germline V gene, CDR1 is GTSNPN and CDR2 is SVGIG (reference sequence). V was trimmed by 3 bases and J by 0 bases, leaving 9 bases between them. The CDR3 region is CAWSGGLSNQPQHF. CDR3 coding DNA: TGTGCCTGGAGCGGGGGGCTTAGCAATCAGCCCCAGCATTTT.

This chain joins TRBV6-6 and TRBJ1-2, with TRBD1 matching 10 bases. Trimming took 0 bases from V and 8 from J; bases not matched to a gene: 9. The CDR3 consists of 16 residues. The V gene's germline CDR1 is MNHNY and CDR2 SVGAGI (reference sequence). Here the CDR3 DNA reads TGTGCCAGCAGTTACTCGGCGGGACAGGGGCTGTCCGGCTACACCTTC. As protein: CASSYSAGQGLSGYTF.

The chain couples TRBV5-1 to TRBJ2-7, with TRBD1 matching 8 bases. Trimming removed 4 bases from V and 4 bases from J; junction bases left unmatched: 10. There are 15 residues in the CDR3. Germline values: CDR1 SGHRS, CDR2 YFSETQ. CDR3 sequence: CASSGQFGTGYEQYF. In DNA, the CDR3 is TGCGCCAGCAGCGGCCAATTCGGGACAGGTTACGAGCAGTACTTC.

CDR3 loop: CASSSLGVAGGWYNEQFF. The DNA of the CDR3 is TGTGCCAGCAGCTCGCTGGGAGTAGCGGGAGGATGGTACAATGAGCAGTTCTTC. The chain has TRBV7-2 and TRBJ2-1; 10 bases are a match to TRBD2. Germline trimming cut 4 bases from V and 4 bases from J; bases unmatched to any gene: 13. This CDR3 is built from 18 residues. Germline values: CDR1 SGHTA, CDR2 FQGNSA. Supplemented by reference TRBV7-2 and TRBJ2-1, the full variable domain reads GAGVSQSPSNKVTEKGKDVELRCDPISGHTALYWYRQSLGQGLEFLIYFQGNSAPDKSGLPSDRFSAERTGGSVSTLTIQRTQQEDSAVYLCASSSLGVAGGWYNEQFFGPGTRLTVL.

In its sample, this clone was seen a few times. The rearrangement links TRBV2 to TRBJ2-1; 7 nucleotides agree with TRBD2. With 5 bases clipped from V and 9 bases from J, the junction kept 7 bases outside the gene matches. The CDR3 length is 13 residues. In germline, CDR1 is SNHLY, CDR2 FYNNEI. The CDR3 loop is CASSSAGVSEQFF. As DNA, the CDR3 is TGTGCCAGCAGTTCCGCGGGAGTGAGTGAGCAGTTCTTC.

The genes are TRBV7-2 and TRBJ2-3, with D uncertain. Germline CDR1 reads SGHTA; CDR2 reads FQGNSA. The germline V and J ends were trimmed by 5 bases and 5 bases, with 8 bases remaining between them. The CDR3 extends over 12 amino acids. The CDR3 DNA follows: TGTGCCAGCAGCCCGTCAGGAGATACGCAGTATTTT. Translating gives CASSPSGDTQYF.

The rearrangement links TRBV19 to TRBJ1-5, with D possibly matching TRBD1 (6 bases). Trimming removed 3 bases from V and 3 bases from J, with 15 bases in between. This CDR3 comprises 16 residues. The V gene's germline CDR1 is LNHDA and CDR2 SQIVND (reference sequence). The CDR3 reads CASSMAHGQTNQPQHF. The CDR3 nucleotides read TGTGCCAGTAGTATGGCCCACGGACAGACCAATCAGCCCCAGCATTTT.

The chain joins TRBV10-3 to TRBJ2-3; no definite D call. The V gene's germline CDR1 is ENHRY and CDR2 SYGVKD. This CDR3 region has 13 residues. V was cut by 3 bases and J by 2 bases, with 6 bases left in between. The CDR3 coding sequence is TGTGCCATCAGTGACCAACACACAGATACGCAGTATTTT. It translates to CAISDQHTDTQYF.

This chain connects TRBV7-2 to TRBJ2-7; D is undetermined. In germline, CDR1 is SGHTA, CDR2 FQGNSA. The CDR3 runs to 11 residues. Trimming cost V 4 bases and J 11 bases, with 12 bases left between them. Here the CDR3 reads CASSSGPSEYF. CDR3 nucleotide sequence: TGTGCCAGCAGCTCCGGTCCTTCGGAGTACTTC.

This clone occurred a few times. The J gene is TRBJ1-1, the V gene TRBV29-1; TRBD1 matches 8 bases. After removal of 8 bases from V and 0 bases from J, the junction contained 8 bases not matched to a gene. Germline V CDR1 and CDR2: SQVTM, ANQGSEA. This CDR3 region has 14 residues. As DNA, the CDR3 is TGCAGCACCGGACAGGGTTCAATGAACACTGAAGCTTTCTTT. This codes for CSTGQGSMNTEAFF.

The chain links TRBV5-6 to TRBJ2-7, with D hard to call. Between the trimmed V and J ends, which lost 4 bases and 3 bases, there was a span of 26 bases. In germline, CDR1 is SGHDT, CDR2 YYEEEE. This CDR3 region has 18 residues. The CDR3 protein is CASSPLVYPERSNYEQYF. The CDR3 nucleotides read TGTGCCAGCAGCCCCCTGGTATACCCCGAAAGATCTAACTACGAGCAGTACTTC.

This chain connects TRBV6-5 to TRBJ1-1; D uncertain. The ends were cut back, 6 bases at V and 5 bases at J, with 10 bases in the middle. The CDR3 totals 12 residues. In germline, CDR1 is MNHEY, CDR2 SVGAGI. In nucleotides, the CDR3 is TGTGCCAGCAGCGCCACGAGAACTGAAGCTTTCTTT. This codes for CASSATRTEAFF.

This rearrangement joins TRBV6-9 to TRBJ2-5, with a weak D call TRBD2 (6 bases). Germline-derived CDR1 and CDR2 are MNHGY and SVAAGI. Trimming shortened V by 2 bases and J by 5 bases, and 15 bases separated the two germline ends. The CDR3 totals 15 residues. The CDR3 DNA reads TGTGCCAGCAGTTATGAGGGGACTCCAGACGAGACCCAGTACTTC. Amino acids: CASSYEGTPDETQYF.

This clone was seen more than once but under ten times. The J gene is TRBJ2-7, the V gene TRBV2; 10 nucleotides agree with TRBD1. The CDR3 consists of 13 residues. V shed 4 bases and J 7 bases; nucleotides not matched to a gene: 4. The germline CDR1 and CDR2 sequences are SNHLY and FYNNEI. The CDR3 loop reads CASSGQGAREQYF. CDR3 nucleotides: TGTGCCAGCAGTGGACAGGGGGCAAGGGAGCAGTACTTC.

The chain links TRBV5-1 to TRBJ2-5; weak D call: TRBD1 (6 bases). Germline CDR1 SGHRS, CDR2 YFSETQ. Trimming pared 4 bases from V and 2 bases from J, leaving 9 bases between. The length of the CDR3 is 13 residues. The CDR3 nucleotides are TGCGCCAGCAGCGGCAGGGGACAAGAGACCCAGTACTTC. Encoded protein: CASSGRGQETQYF.